This paragraph covers one TCR beta chain sequence. Its specificity is not known. This sample is part of a study of vaccination and CD4 T cells after COVID-19. Sequence data for DNA of cultured CD4+ T cells were generated by the Oncomine TCR Beta short-read assay. Investigators obtained genomic DNA by extraction from cultured CD4+ T cells. Via MiXCR, TCRdb re-called the PCR reads, giving one row per CDR3 protein. The sample contains 8,000 to 9,500 distinct CDR3 sequences, roughly a third of which appear only once. V was cut by 7 bases and J by 3 bases, with 12 bases left in between. This CDR3 is built from 13 residues. Germline V gene sequence: CDR1 SNHLY, CDR2 FYNNEI. The sample's treatment: approximately nine-day PBMC culture with coronavirus spike peptide pools or control peptides (ViraFEST assay). According to the study, CD4+ T cells from the unexposed donor were gathered ahead of the COVID-19 pandemic (2011-2018).

The chain links TRBV2 to TRBJ1-1; tentative D call: TRBD1 (5 bases). Sequenced input: CD4+ T cells from blood, cultured in vitro. The clonotype originates from a human donor in good health. The CDR3 spells CASILVRDTEAFF. Written as DNA, the CDR3 is TGTGCCAGCATTTTAGTCAGGGACACTGAAGCTTTCTTT.